This TCR beta chain was recovered during a study of shared clonotypes between healthy human individuals. At the level of the study: Each donor had three CD4 naive, three CD4 memory, two CD8 naive and one CD8 memory plate.

Study-wide results and limits: Clonotypes which were not shared had lower generation probabilities than clonotypes that all four donors shared.

There are 15 residues in the CDR3. Looked up from germline, CDR1 is PRHDT and CDR2 is FYEKMQ (reference sequence). Trimming cost V 5 bases and J 5 bases; bases outside gene matches: 11. There were no recent acute infections or vaccinations among the donors, who were healthy HIV-negative adults. On this clone itself: What it binds is not known.

The input for sorted-subset replicate PCRs was approximately 190 ng DNA, about 30,000 T cell genomes. The protocol was immunoSEQ multiplex PCR, while the TCRdb copy is restricted to in-frame clones and leaves out a portion. The repertoire holds about 1.1 million clones, with approximately 80% as singletons. V is TRBV13 and J is TRBJ2-5; 7 bases align to TRBD1. This receptor was taken from a man aged 18 to 30 in good health. Some clones in this sample may be carry-over from other donors' samples. Sequencing used memory CD4+ T cells from PBMCs. Noted subset: CD45RA-negative fraction. This chain's CDR3 is CASSTRRQGTETQYF. CDR3 DNA sequence: TGTGCCAGCAGCACACGCAGACAGGGTACGGAGACCCAGTACTTC.